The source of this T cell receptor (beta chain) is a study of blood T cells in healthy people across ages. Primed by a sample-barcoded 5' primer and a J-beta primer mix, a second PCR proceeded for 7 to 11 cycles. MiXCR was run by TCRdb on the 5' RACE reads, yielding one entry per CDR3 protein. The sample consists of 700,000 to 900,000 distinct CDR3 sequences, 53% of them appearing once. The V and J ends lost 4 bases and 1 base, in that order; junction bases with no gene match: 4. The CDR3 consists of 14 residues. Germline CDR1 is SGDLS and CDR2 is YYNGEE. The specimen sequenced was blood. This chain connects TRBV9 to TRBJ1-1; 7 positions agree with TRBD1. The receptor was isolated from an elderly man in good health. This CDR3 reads CASSHSGGNTEAFF. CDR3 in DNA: TGTGCCAGCAGCCACTCAGGGGGGAACACTGAAGCTTTCTTT.